This TCR beta chain was sequenced in a study of T-cell reconstitution after alpha-beta-depleted transplantation in children. The authors prepared the TCRbeta library with unique molecular identifiers. TCRdb itself ran the PCR reads through MiXCR, one entry per CDR3 protein. Here the sample spans roughly 610,000 distinct CDR3 sequences, under 12% being singletons. Trimming cost V 1 base and J 5 bases, with 14 bases left between them. Germline loops: CDR1 LGHDT, CDR2 YNNKEL (reference sequence). The CDR3 covers 15 residues. There are a few counts of this clonotype. The clonotype was recovered from a human donor who donated a stem cell graft to a child with acute myeloid leukemia. The chain employs TRBV3-1 and TRBJ2-5, with D perhaps TRBD1 (5 bases). The source material was PBMCs from the stem cell graft donor, sampled from the stem cell graft. The CDR3 DNA reads TGTGCCAGCAGCCAAGGCAGGGCCGAACGGGAGACCCAGTACTTC. Its translation is CASSQGRAERETQYF.